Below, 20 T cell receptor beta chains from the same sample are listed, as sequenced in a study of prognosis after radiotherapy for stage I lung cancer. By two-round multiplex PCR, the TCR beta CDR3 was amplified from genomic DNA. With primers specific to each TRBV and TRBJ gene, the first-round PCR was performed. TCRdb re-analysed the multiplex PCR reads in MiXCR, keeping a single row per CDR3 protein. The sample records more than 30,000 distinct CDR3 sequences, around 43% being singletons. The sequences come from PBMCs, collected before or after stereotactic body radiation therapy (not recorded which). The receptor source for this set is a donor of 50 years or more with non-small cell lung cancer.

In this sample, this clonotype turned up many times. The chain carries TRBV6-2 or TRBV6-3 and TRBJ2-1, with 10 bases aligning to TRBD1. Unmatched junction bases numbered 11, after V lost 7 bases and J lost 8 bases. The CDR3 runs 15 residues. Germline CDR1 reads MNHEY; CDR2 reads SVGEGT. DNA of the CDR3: TGTGCCAGCATGGTTGCGGGACAGGGGCCCTATGAGCAGTTCTTC. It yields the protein CASMVAGQGPYEQFF.

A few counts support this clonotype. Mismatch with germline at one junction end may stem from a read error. The CDR3: CASIQEVRGETQYF. The CDR3 nucleotides read TGTGCCAGCATCCAAGAAGTCAGGGGTGAGACCCAGTACTTC. The chain joins TRBV3-1 to TRBJ2-5; tentatively, D is TRBD1 (6 bases). The length of the CDR3 is 14 residues. The germline V gene has CDR1 LGHDT and CDR2 YNNKEL (reference sequence).

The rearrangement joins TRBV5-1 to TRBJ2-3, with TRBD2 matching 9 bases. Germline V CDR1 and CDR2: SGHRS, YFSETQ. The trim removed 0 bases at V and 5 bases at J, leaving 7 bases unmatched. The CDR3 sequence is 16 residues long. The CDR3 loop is CASSLGLAGLIDTQYF. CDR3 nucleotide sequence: TGCGCCAGCAGCTTGGGGCTAGCGGGATTGATAGATACGCAGTATTTT.

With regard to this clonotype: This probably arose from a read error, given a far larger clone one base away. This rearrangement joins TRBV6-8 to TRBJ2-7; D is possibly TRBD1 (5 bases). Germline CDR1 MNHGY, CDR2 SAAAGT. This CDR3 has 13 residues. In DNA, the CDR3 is TGTGCCATCAGTTACCCGACAGAGCGCGAGCAGTACTTC. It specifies CAISYPTEREQYF.

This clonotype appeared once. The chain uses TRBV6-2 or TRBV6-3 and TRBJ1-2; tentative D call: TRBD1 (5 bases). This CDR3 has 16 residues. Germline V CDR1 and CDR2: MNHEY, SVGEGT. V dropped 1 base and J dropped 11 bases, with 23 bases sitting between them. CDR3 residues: CASSYYGDPPVGGYTF. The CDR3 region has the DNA TGTGCCAGCAGTTACTACGGGGACCCACCTGTGGGAGGATACACCTTC.

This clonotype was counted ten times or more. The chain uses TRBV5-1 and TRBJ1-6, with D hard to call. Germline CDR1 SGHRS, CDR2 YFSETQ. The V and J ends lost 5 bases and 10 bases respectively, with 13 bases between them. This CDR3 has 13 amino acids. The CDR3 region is CASRMDVYSPLHF. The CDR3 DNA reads TGCGCCAGCAGAATGGATGTTTACTCACCCCTCCACTTT.

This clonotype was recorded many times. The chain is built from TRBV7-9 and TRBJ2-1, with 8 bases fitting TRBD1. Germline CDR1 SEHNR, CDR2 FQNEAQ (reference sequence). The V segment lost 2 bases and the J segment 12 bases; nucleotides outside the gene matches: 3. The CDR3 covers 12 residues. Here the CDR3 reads CASSLFGTGQFF. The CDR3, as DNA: TGTGCCAGCAGCTTATTCGGGACAGGGCAGTTCTTC.

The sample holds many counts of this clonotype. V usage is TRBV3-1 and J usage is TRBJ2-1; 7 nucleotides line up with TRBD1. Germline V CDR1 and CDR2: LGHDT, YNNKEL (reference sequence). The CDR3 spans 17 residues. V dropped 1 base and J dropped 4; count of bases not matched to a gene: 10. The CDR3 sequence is CASSQAGKGTVYNEQFF. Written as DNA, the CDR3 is TGTGCCAGCAGCCAAGCCGGCAAAGGGACAGTTTACAATGAGCAGTTCTTC.

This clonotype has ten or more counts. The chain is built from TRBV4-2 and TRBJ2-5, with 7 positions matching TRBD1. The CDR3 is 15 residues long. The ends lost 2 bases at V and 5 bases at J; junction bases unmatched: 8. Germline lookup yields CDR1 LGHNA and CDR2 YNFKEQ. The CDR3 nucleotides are TGTGCCAGCAGCCAAAGGTTAGGGGGCGGCGAGACCCAGTACTTC. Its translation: CASSQRLGGGETQYF.

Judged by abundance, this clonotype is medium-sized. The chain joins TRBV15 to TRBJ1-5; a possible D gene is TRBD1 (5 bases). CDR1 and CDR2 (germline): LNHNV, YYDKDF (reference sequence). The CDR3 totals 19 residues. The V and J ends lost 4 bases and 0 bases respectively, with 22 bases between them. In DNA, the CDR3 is TGTGCCACCAGCACAACCGGGACCGGTCTCGAATATAGCAATCAGCCCCAGCATTTT. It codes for CATSTTGTGLEYSNQPQHF.

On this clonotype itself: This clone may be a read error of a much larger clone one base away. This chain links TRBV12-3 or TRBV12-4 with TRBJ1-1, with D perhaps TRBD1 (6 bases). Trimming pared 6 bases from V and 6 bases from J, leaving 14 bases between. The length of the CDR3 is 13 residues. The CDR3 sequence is CASSQEGGAEAFF. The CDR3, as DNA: TGTGCCAGCAGCCAAGAGGGGGGTGCTGAAGCTTTCTTT.

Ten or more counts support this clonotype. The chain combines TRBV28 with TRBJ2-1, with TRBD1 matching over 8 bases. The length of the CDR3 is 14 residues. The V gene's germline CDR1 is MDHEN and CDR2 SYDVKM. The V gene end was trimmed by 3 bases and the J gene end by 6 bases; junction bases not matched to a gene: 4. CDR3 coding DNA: TGTGCCAGCAGTTTTAGGACAGGGATCAATGAGCAGTTCTTC. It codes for CASSFRTGINEQFF.

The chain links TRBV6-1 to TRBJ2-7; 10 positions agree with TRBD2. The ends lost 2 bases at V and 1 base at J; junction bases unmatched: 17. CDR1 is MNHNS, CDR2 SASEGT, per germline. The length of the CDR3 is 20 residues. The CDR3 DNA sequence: TGTGCCAGCAGTGAATCCCGAAAAGGACTAGCGGACCTACGATCCTACGAGCAGTACTTC. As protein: CASSESRKGLADLRSYEQYF.

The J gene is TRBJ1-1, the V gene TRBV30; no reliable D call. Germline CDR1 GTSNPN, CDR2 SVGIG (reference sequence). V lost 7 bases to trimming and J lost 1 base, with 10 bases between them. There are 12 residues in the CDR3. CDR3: CAYSRRNTEAFF. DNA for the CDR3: TGTGCCTATTCAAGGAGGAACACTGAAGCTTTCTTT.

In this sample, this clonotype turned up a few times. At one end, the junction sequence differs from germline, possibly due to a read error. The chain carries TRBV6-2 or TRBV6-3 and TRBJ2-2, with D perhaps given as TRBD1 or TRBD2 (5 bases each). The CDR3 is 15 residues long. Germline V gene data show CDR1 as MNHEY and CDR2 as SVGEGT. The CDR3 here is CASSDSPGSTGKLFF. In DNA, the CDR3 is TGTGCCAGTAGTGACTCACCAGGGTCCACCGGGAAGCTGTTTTTT.

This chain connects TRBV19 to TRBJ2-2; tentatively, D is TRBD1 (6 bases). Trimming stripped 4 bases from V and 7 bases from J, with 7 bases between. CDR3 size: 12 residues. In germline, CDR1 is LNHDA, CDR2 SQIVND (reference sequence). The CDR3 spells CASSTGDGELFF. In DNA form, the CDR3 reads TGTGCCAGTAGTACAGGGGACGGGGAGCTGTTTTTT. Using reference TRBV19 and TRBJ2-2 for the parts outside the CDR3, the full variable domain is DGGITQSPKYLFRKEGQNVTLSCEQNLNHDAMYWYRQDPGQGLRLIYYSQIVNDFQKGDIAEGYSVSREKKESFPLTVTSAQKNPTAFYLCASSTGDGELFFGEGSRLTVL.

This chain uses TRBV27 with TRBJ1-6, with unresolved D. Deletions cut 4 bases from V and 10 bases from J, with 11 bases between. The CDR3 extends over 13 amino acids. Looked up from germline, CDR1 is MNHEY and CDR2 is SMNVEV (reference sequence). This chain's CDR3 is CASSWGSWSPLHF. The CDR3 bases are TGTGCCAGCAGTTGGGGATCCTGGTCACCCCTCCACTTT.

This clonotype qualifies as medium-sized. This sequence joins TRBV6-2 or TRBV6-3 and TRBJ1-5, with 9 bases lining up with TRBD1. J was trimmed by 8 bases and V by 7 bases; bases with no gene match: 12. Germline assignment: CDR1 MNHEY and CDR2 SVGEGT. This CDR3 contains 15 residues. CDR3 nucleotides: TGTGCCAGCAATACCCCCGGGACAGGGCGCGAGCCCCAGCATTTT. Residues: CASNTPGTGREPQHF.

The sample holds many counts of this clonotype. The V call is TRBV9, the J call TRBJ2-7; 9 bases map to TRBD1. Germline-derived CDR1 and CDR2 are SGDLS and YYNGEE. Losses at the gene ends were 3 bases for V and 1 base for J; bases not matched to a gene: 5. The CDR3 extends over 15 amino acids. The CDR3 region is CASSEGTGISYEQYF. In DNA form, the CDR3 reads TGTGCCAGCAGCGAGGGGACAGGGATTTCCTACGAGCAGTACTTC.

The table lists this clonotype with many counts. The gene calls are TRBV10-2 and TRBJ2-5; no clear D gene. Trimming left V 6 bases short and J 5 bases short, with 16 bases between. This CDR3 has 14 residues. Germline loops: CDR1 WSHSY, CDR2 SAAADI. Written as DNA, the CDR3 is TGCGCCAGCAGGGTATCTGGCACATGGGAGACCCAGTACTTC. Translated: CASRVSGTWETQYF.